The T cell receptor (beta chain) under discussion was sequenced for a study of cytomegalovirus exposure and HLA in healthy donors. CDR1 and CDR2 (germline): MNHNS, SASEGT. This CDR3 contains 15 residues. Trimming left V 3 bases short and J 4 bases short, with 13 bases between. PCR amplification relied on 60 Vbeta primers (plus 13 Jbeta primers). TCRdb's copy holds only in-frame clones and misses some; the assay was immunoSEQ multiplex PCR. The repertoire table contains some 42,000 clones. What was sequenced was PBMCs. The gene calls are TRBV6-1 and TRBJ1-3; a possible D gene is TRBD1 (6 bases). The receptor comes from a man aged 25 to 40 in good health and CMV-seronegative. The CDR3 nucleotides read TGTGCCAGCAGTGAGTTTCAGGGGTCAGGAAACACCATATATTTT. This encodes CASSEFQGSGNTIYF.